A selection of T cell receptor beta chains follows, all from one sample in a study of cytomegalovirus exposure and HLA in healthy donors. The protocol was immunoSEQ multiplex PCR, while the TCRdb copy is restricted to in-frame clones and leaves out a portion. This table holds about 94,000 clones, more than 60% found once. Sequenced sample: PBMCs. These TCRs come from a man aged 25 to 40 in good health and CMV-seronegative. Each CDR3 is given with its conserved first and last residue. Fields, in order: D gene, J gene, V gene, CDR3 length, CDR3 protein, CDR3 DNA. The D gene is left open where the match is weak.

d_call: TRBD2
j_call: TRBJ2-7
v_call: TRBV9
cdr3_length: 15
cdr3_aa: CASSVGLAGAYEQYF
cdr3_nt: TGTGCCAGCAGCGTTGGACTAGCGGGGGCCTACGAGCAGTACTTC

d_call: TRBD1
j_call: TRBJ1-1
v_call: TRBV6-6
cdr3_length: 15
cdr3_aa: CASSYSGTGGTEAFF
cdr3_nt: TGTGCCAGCAGTTACTCTGGGACAGGGGGCACTGAAGCTTTCTTT

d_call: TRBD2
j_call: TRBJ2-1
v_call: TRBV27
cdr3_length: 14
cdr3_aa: CASSLGLADNEQFF
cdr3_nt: TGTGCCAGCAGTTTGGGGCTAGCGGACAATGAGCAGTTCTTC

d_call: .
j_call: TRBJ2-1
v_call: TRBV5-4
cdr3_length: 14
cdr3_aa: CASTPGGLGNEQFF
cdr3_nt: TGTGCCAGCACCCCCGGAGGGTTAGGCAATGAGCAGTTCTTC

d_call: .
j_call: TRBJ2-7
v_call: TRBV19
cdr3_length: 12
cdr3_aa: CASKGPGYEQYF
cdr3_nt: TGTGCCAGTAAGGGCCCGGGGTACGAGCAGTACTTC

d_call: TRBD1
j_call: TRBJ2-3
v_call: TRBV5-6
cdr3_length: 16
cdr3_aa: CASSAGGQGLPDTQYF
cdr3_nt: TGTGCCAGCAGCGCTGGGGGACAGGGACTCCCAGATACGCAGTATTTT

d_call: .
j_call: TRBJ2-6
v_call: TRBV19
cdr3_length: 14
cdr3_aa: CASTLASGANVLTF
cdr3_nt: TGTGCCAGTACCTTGGCCTCTGGGGCCAACGTCCTGACTTTC

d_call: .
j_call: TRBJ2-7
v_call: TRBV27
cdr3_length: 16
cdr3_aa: CASSSRQGDFTYEQYF
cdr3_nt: TGTGCCAGCAGTTCTCGTCAGGGCGACTTCACCTACGAGCAGTACTTC

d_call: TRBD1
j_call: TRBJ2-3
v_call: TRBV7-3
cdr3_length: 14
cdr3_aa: CASSAGTGQDTQYF
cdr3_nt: TGTGCCAGCAGCGCCGGGACAGGGCAAGATACGCAGTATTTT

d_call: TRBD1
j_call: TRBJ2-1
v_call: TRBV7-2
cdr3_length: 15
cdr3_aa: CASSLVGTGSNEQFF
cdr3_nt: TGTGCCAGCAGCCTAGTAGGGACAGGGAGCAATGAGCAGTTCTTC

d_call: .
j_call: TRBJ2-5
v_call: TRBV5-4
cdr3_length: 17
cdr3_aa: CASSLSPTPSRQETQYF
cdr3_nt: TGTGCCAGCAGCTTGTCCCCGACACCCTCCCGGCAAGAGACCCAGTACTTC

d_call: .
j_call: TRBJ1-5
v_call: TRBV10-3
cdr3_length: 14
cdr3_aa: CAISQEQDNQPQHF
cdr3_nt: TGTGCCATCAGCCAGGAACAGGATAATCAGCCCCAGCATTTT